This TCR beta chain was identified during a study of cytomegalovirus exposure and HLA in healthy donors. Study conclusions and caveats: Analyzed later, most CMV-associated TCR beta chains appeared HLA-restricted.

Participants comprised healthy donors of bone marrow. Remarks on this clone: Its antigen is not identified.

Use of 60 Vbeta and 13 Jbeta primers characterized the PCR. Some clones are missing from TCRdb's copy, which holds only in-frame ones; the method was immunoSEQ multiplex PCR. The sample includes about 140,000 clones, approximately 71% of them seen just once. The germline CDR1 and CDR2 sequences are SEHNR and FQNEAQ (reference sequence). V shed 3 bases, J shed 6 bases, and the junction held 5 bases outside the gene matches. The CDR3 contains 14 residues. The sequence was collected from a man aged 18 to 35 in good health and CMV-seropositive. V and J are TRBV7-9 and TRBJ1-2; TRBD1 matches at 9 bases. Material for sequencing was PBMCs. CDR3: CASSFPTGGDGYTF. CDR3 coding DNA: TGTGCCAGCAGCTTTCCGACAGGGGGAGATGGCTACACCTTC.